Listed here are 28 T cell receptor beta chains from one sample, sequenced in a study of patients and donors after allogeneic stem cell transplantation. TCRdb re-called the RT-PCR reads with MiXCR, one entry per CDR3 protein. This table holds about 160,000 distinct CDR3 sequences, approximately 28% found once. The material sequenced was blood, either unsorted or a sorted T cell fraction (not recorded which). These receptors were taken from a human donor who was either an allogeneic HSCT recipient or a stem cell or donor lymphocyte infusion donor (not recorded which). It is not recorded whose cells these are; they may come from a transplant donor.

Here the CDR3 reads CSARAGTSYNEQFF. DNA for the CDR3: TGCAGTGCTAGAGCCGGGACTTCATACAATGAGCAGTTCTTC. The chain employs TRBV20-1 and TRBJ2-1; weak D call: TRBD2 (6 bases). The CDR3 is 14 amino acids. V shed 1 base and J shed 4 bases, with 11 bases lying between them. Germline loops: CDR1 DFQATT, CDR2 SNEGSKA (reference sequence).

J is TRBJ2-7 and V is TRBV27; D is unresolved. This CDR3 spans 14 amino acids. Per germline, CDR1 MNHEY and CDR2 SMNVEV (reference sequence). Between the trimmed V and J ends, which lost 4 bases and 2 bases, there was a span of 12 bases. CDR3 nucleotides: TGTGCCAGCAGTTATAACCACTACCCCTACGAGCAGTACTTC. This sequence encodes CASSYNHYPYEQYF.

The chain employs TRBV27 and TRBJ1-5, with D maybe TRBD1 (5 bases). The V gene lost 0 bases and the J gene lost 3 bases, with 12 bases spanning the gap. CDR3 length equals 16 residues. Germline V CDR1 and CDR2: MNHEY, SMNVEV (reference sequence). Here the CDR3 DNA reads TGTGCCAGCAGTTTATCGTGGGACCGATACAATCAGCCCCAGCATTTT. It codes for CASSLSWDRYNQPQHF.

The gene calls are TRBV21-1 and TRBJ2-7; the table's D gene call, TRBD2, was not cross checked with the DNA. TRBV21-1 is recorded as a pseudogene. This CDR3 region has 11 residues. CDR3 loop: CASSKEGKQYF. The CDR3 nucleotides read TGTGCCAGCAGCAAAGAGGGCAAGCAGTACTTC.

This clonotype was counted a few times. The chain employs TRBV4-3 and TRBJ1-2, with D perhaps matching TRBD1 (5 bases). Trimming cost V 0 bases and J 4 bases, with 15 bases left between them. Germline values: CDR1 LGHNA, CDR2 YSLEER. The length of the CDR3 is 16 residues. CDR3 residues: CASSQDTTGVAYGYTF. The CDR3 bases are TGCGCCAGCAGCCAAGACACCACAGGTGTCGCCTATGGCTACACCTTC.

This clonotype was found many times. The V and J genes are TRBV20-1 and TRBJ1-2; unclear D gene. The CDR3 runs to 12 residues. The germline V and J ends were trimmed by 1 base and 4 bases, with 7 bases remaining between them. Germline lookup yields CDR1 DFQATT and CDR2 SNEGSKA (reference sequence). CDR3 bases: TGCAGTGCTAGAGTGGATATCTATGGCTACACCTTC. It codes for CSARVDIYGYTF.

This rearrangement joins TRBV4-2 to TRBJ2-2; D gene ambiguous. The CDR3 runs 12 residues. Germline CDR1 reads LGHNA; CDR2 reads YNFKEQ. V was pared by 2 bases and J by 5 bases, with 3 bases between. CDR3 coding DNA: TGTGCCAGCAGCCAACATACCGGGGAGCTGTTTTTT. Translated: CASSQHTGELFF.

This clonotype was seen repeatedly, ten times or more. J is TRBJ1-1 and V is TRBV12-3 or TRBV12-4; D call uncertain. The CDR3 covers 13 residues. V lost 3 bases and J 5 bases, leaving 10 bases between the germline ends. In DNA form, the CDR3 reads TGTGCCAGCAGTTTTGTCGAGGGTACTGAAGCTTTCTTT. Residues: CASSFVEGTEAFF.

About this clonotype itself: Its ends do not fully match the called genes, so a read error is possible. In DNA, the CDR3 is TGTGCCTGGAGTATCGTGAACTGGGACTTAGCCTTAACTTTC. Its translation is CAWSIVNWDLALTF. The chain has TRBV30 and TRBJ2-1, with a weak D call TRBD2 (6 bases). Germline V gives CDR1 GTSNPN, CDR2 SVGIG (reference sequence). The CDR3 runs to 14 residues.

The chain joins TRBV10-3 to TRBJ2-2; D ambiguous. V was shortened by 10 bases and J by 5 bases, with 11 bases between the two germline ends. The CDR3 extends over 12 amino acids. Per germline, CDR1 ENHRY and CDR2 SYGVKD. The CDR3 DNA sequence: TGTGCCAGTCGACCAGGAACCGGGGAGCTGTTTTTT. Its translation is CASRPGTGELFF.

This clonotype was picked up a small number of times. The rearrangement uses TRBV6-2 or TRBV6-3 and TRBJ2-1, with 7 positions matching TRBD2. Germline V CDR1 and CDR2: MNHEY, SVGEGT. The length of the CDR3 is 14 residues. J gave up 5 bases and V 2 bases, and 3 bases lay outside the gene matches. In DNA, the CDR3 is TGTGCCAGCAGTTACGTAGCGGGCAACAATGAGCAGTTCTTC. Translation gives CASSYVAGNNEQFF.

In this sample, this clonotype turned up a few times. The chain recombines TRBV7-2 with TRBJ2-3; TRBD2 matches 10 bases. Germline loops: CDR1 SGHTA, CDR2 FQGNSA. The junction had 10 bases not matched to a gene; V was cut back by 0 bases and J by 4 bases. CDR3 length: 18 residues. The CDR3 nucleotides read TGTGCCAGCAGCTTAGCTTGGGTTACTAGCGGGAACCCAGATACGCAGTATTTT. Its protein product is CASSLAWVTSGNPDTQYF.

The V call is TRBV12-3 or TRBV12-4, the J call TRBJ1-5, with D possibly TRBD1 on 5 matching bases. CDR3 length equals 15 residues. Trimming took 4 bases from V and 7 from J, leaving 17 bases between them. The CDR3 nucleotides read TGTGCCAGCAGTTCAGACCCTAATGGGGGGCAGCCCCAGCATTTT. This gives the protein CASSSDPNGGQPQHF.

This clonotype was seen repeatedly, ten times or more. CDR3 coding DNA: TGTGCCAGCAGTTACAGGATCCCTTATAATGAAAAACTGTTTTTT. It translates to CASSYRIPYNEKLFF. The genes are TRBV6-5 and TRBJ1-4; D gene unclear. CDR1 and CDR2 from the germline V gene are MNHEY and SVGAGI. The CDR3 is 15 amino acids. The V end lost 2 bases, the J end lost 4 bases, and 11 bases lay between the germline ends.

This clonotype was seen a handful of times. This chain uses TRBV29-1 with TRBJ2-1, with 7 positions matching TRBD2. Trimming at V came to 6 bases and at J to 12 bases, leaving 14 bases not matched to a gene. The CDR3 loop spans 13 amino acids. Germline assignment: CDR1 SQVTM and CDR2 ANQGSEA. The CDR3 DNA reads as TGCAGCGTAGTAACGAGCGGGGACGCTGGGCAGTTCTTC. Protein sequence: CSVVTSGDAGQFF.

The sample holds a few counts of this clonotype. The chain carries TRBV7-9 and TRBJ2-4, with TRBD1 identical over 7 bases. The CDR3 consists of 15 residues. The trim removed 0 bases at V and 4 bases at J, leaving 3 bases unmatched. The germline CDR1 and CDR2 sequences are SEHNR and FQNEAQ (reference sequence). Written as DNA, the CDR3 is TGTGCCAGCAGCTTAGCTGGGACAGAGAAAAACATTCAGTACTTC. It translates to CASSLAGTEKNIQYF. Combining the CDR3 with reference TRBV7-9 and TRBJ2-4 gives the whole variable domain DTGVSQNPRHKITKRGQNVTFRCDPISEHNRLYWYRQTLGQGPEFLTYFQNEAQLEKSRLLSDRFSAERPKGSFSTLEIQRTEQGDSAMYLCASSLAGTEKNIQYFGAGTRLSVL.

The table lists this clonotype with a few counts. The gene calls are TRBV27 and TRBJ2-7, with 7 bases that match TRBD1. The junction had 0 bases not matched to a gene; V was cut back by 0 bases and J by 4 bases. Germline CDR1 is MNHEY and CDR2 is SMNVEV (reference sequence). The CDR3 contains 13 residues. The CDR3 DNA follows: TGTGCCAGCAGTTTATCGACAGGGTACGAGCAGTACTTC. Translated: CASSLSTGYEQYF.

V is TRBV29-1 and J is TRBJ2-3, with D tentatively TRBD1 or TRBD2 (5 bases each). CDR3 length: 12 residues. V dropped 7 bases and J dropped 2 bases, with 10 bases sitting between them. The germline V gene encodes CDR1 SQVTM and CDR2 ANQGSEA. This CDR3 reads CSGWGFTDTQYF. The CDR3 DNA reads TGCAGCGGGTGGGGGTTCACAGATACGCAGTATTTT.

This clonotype was found a few times. The chain combines TRBV18 with TRBJ2-7; D gene uncertain. Germline CDR1 and CDR2: KGHSH and LQKENI. The CDR3 extends over 15 amino acids. The germline V and J ends were trimmed by 6 bases and 0 bases, with 15 bases remaining between them. The CDR3 DNA follows: TGTGCCAGCTCTCCCAGATATGGTCACTCCTACGAGCAGTACTTC. The encoded protein is CASSPRYGHSYEQYF.

This clonotype has only a few counts. V is TRBV5-1 and J is TRBJ2-6; D call uncertain. The V end was cut by 7 bases, the J end by 0 bases, with 8 bases between. The CDR3 contains 14 residues. CDR1 and CDR2 from the germline V gene are SGHRS and YFSETQ. CDR3 sequence (DNA): TGCGCCAGCGGAATAGCCTCTGGGGCCAACGTCCTGACTTTC. Amino acids: CASGIASGANVLTF. Looking up the rest from reference TRBV5-1 and TRBJ2-6 gives the full variable domain: KAGVTQTPRYLIKTRGQQVTLSCSPISGHRSVSWYQQTPGQGLQFLFEYFSETQRNKGNFPGRFSGRQFSNSRSEMNVSTLELGDSALYLCASGIASGANVLTFGAGSRLTVL.

This clonotype has just a few counts. The chain has TRBV20-1 and TRBJ1-5, with D perhaps matching TRBD1 (6 bases). Trimming removed 0 bases at V and 9 bases at J, with 18 bases between. The germline gives CDR1 DFQATT, CDR2 SNEGSKA (reference sequence). The CDR3 is 15 amino acids. CDR3 DNA sequence: TGCAGTGCTAGAGATATTACCGGGGGCCAGCGGCCCCAGCATTTT. This codes for CSARDITGGQRPQHF.

The rearrangement joins TRBV20-1 to TRBJ1-2, with D unclear. The CDR3 runs 14 residues. Trimming removed 3 bases at V and 8 bases at J, with 19 bases between. Germline V lookup: CDR1 DFQATT, CDR2 SNEGSKA (reference sequence). The CDR3 spells CSASTSSTEGGYTF. The CDR3 DNA sequence: TGCAGTGCTAGTACGTCGTCAACCGAGGGAGGCTACACCTTC.

Details on this clonotype: At one end the junction does not follow the germline gene, possibly because of a read error. The chain employs TRBV5-5 and TRBJ1-1, with unresolved D. From germline, CDR1 is SGHKS and CDR2 YYEKEE (reference sequence). The CDR3 is 16 amino acids. This chain's CDR3 is CASSQWGGHLRTEAFF. CDR3 bases: TGTGCCAGCAGCCAGTGGGGAGGCCACTTGCGGACTGAAGCATTCTTT.

This chain links TRBV5-5 with TRBJ2-4, with D perhaps being TRBD1 or TRBD2 (5 bases each). Trimming cost V 4 bases and J 6 bases, with 14 bases left between them. Germline V gene sequence: CDR1 SGHKS, CDR2 YYEKEE (reference sequence). This CDR3 spans 14 amino acids. The CDR3 region is CASSPGARLNIQYF. The DNA for the CDR3 is TGTGCCAGCAGCCCCGGGGCTCGCCTAAACATTCAGTACTTC.

There are many counts of this clonotype. The chain is built from TRBV2 and TRBJ1-1, with unresolved D. V lost 6 bases and J 1 base, leaving 9 bases between the germline ends. There are 13 residues in the CDR3. Germline CDR1 is SNHLY and CDR2 is FYNNEI. The CDR3 region is CASSYTENTEAFF. The CDR3, as DNA: TGTGCCAGCAGCTACACAGAGAACACTGAAGCTTTCTTT.

In the case of this clonotype: This CDR3 is missing its conserved last phenylalanine or tryptophan, likely due to a read error. The chain links TRBV6-5 to TRBJ1-4; D may be TRBD1 (5 bases). The length of the CDR3 is 16 residues. Per germline, CDR1 MNHEY and CDR2 SVGAGI. Trimming stripped 4 bases from V and 3 bases from J, with 15 bases between. The CDR3 DNA follows: TGTGCCAGCAGTTCCCGCGCCGGGACCCCTAATGAAAAACTGTTTTTG. Encoded protein: CASSSRAGTPNEKLFL.

The chain has TRBV29-1 and TRBJ2-5; D may be TRBD1 (5 bases). The germline V and J ends were trimmed by 1 base and 5 bases, with 17 bases remaining between them. Germline CDR1 and CDR2: SQVTM and ANQGSEA. CDR3 length: 15 residues. The CDR3 nucleotides read TGCAGCGTTGAAGGGGGCAAGGGCCGCGACGAGACCCAGTACTTC. Encoded protein: CSVEGGKGRDETQYF.

In its sample, this clonotype was seen many times. The genes are TRBV15 and TRBJ1-4; D is possibly TRBD1 (5 bases). This CDR3 contains 15 residues. Germline-derived CDR1 and CDR2 are LNHNV and YYDKDF (reference sequence). Trimming removed 5 bases from V and 5 bases from J, with 15 bases in between. The CDR3 is CATSVGTAENEKLFF. The CDR3 DNA reads TGTGCCACCAGCGTAGGGACGGCCGAAAATGAAAAACTGTTTTTT.